This section outlines one TCR beta chain sequence together with its context. Its antigen is currently unknown. The record originates from a study of T cells in Graves' hyperthyroidism and ophthalmopathy. CDR1 and CDR2 (germline): KGHDR, SFDVKD. V lost 9 bases to trimming and J lost 2 bases, with 8 bases between them. The CDR3 consists of 12 residues. Study outcomes and limitations: From stable hyperthyroidism, ophthalmopathy was separated by a 13 V-J model.

In making diagnoses, clinical symptoms, serum thyroxine and TRAb, thyroid ultrasound and orbital computed tomography were all used. Amplified regions were TCR beta CDR3 sequences from RNA transcripts. With the HTBI primer set, the TCR CDR3 went through a first round of RT-PCR. TCRdb reprocessed the multiplex PCR reads with MiXCR, giving one entry per CDR3 protein. The table records roughly 100,000 distinct CDR3 sequences, over 45% of them present only once. The rearrangement uses TRBV24-1 and TRBJ2-3, with D hard to call. Sequencing was carried out using blood. The sequence was collected from a middle-aged man with Graves' hyperthyroidism. The CDR3 region has the DNA TGTGCCACCGGCGCGGACACAGATACGCAGTATTTT. Amino acids: CATGADTDTQYF.